The T cell receptor beta chain under discussion was sequenced for a study of blood T cell repertoires in COVID-19. Study at large: Acute and convalescent COVID-19 samples came from the United States, Italy and Spain. T cells, B-cell-depleted T cells, or PBMCs provided the cDNA or gDNA that served as material.

Produced via immunoSEQ multiplex PCR; TCRdb's table is partial and in-frame only. The sample comprises 300,000 or so clones, about 83% of which are singletons, and approximately 1.2% rests with the top ten. The germline V and J ends were trimmed by 5 bases and 6 bases, with 14 bases remaining between them. The CDR3 is 15 residues long. Per the germline V gene, CDR1 is LNHDA and CDR2 is SQIVND (reference sequence). V is TRBV19 and J is TRBJ1-6; D perhaps matches TRBD1 (6 bases). This clonotype was obtained from a woman aged 45-65 years with acute or convalescent COVID-19. The specimen was peripheral blood. CDR3 coding DNA: TGTGCCAGTAGTCCGGCCGGGACAAGTAATTCACCCCTCCACTTT. Its translation: CASSPAGTSNSPLHF. Using reference TRBV19 and TRBJ1-6 for the parts outside the CDR3, the full variable domain is DGGITQSPKYLFRKEGQNVTLSCEQNLNHDAMYWYRQDPGQGLRLIYYSQIVNDFQKGDIAEGYSVSREKKESFPLTVTSAQKNPTAFYLCASSPAGTSNSPLHFGNGTRLTVT.